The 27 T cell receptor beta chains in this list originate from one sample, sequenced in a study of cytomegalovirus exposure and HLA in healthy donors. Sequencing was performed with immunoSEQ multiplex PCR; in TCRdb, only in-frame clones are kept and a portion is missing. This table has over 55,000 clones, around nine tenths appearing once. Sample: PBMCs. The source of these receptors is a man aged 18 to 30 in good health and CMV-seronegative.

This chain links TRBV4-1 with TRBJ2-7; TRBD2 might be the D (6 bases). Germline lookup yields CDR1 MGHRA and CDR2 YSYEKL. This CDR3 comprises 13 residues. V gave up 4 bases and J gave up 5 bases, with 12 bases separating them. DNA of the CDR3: TGCGCCAGCAGCCGGGGGTCGGGGGACGAGCAGTACTTC. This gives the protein CASSRGSGDEQYF.

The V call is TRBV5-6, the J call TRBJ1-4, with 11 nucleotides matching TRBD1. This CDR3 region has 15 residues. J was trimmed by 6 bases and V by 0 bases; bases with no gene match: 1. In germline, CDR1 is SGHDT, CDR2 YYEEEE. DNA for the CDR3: TGTGCCAGCAGCTTGGGGGGACAGGGGGATGAAAAACTGTTTTTT. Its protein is CASSLGGQGDEKLFF.

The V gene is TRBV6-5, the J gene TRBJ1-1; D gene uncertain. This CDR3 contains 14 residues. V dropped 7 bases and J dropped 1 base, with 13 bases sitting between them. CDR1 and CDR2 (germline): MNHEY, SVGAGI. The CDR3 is CASKSPRQNTEAFF. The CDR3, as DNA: TGTGCCAGCAAAAGTCCGCGGCAGAACACTGAAGCTTTCTTT.

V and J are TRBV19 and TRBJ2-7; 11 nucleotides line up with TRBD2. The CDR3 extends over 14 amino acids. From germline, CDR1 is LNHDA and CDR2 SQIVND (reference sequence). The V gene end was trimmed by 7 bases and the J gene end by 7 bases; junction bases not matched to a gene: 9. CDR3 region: CASKRLAGGPEQYF. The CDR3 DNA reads TGTGCCAGTAAAAGGCTAGCGGGAGGTCCGGAGCAGTACTTC.

The CDR3 DNA follows: TGTGCCAGCAGTGAACACCGAGAGGGTTCCTACGAGCAGTACTTC. Protein product: CASSEHREGSYEQYF. This chain uses TRBV2 with TRBJ2-7; perhaps TRBD2 as D (5 bases). The CDR3 runs to 15 residues. Looked up from germline, CDR1 is SNHLY and CDR2 is FYNNEI. Trimming removed 2 bases at V and 1 base at J, with 12 bases between.

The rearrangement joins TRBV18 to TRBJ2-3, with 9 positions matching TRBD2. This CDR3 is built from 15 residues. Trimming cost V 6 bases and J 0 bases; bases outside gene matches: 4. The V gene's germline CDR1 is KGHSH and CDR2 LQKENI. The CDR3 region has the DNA TGTGCCAGCTCCCCCACTAGCGGGAGCACAGATACGCAGTATTTT. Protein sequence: CASSPTSGSTDTQYF.

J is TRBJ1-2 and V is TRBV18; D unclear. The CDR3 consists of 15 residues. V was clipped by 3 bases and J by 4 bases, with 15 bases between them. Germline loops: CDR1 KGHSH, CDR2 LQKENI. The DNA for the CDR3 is TGTGCCAGCTCACCCGAAATGAGGATTACCTATGGCTACACCTTC. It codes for CASSPEMRITYGYTF.

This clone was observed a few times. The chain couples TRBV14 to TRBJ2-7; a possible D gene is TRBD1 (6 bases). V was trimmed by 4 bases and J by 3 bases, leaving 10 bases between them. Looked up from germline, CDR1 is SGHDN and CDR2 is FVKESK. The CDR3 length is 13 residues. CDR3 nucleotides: TGTGCCAGCAGCCTGGGACACATCTACGAGCAGTACTTC. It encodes CASSLGHIYEQYF.

Here the CDR3 reads CASRTGPSGANVLTF. DNA for the CDR3: TGTGCCAGCAGGACAGGGCCGTCTGGGGCCAACGTCCTGACTTTC. The chain links TRBV6-1 to TRBJ2-6; 7 nucleotides line up with TRBD1. V gave up 6 bases and J gave up 1 base; unmatched junction bases: 3. Germline CDR1 reads MNHNS; CDR2 reads SASEGT. This CDR3 comprises 15 residues.

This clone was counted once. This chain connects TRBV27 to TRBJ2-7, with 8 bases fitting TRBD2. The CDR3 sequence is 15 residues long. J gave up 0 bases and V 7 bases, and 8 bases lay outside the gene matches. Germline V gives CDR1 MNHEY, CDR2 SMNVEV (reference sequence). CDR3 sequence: CASTQSGGLSYEQYF. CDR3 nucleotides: TGTGCCAGCACCCAAAGCGGGGGACTCTCCTACGAGCAGTACTTC.

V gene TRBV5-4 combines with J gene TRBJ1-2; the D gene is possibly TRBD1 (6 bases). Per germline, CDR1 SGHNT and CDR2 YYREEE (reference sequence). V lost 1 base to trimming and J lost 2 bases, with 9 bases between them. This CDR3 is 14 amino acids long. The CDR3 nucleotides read TGTGCCAGCAGCTTGCTGGACAGCAACTATGGCTACACCTTC. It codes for CASSLLDSNYGYTF.

This chain's CDR3 is CASSPRGGPGDEQYF. DNA of the CDR3: TGTGCCAGCTCACCAAGGGGAGGGCCGGGTGACGAGCAGTACTTC. The V and J genes are TRBV18 and TRBJ2-7; 7 bases line up with TRBD2. The CDR3 consists of 15 residues. The V segment lost 2 bases and the J segment 5 bases; nucleotides outside the gene matches: 9. Germline lookup yields CDR1 KGHSH and CDR2 LQKENI.

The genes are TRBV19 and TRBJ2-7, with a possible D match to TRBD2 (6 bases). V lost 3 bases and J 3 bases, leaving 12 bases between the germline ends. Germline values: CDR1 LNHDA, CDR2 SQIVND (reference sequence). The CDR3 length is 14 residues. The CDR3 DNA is TGTGCCAGTAGTATGGGACTGGAAGGCTACGAGCAGTACTTC. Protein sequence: CASSMGLEGYEQYF.

This CDR3 is CASSYLPTDDTEAFF. CDR3 sequence (DNA): TGTGCCAGCAGTTACCTCCCGACAGATGACACTGAAGCTTTCTTT. This sequence joins TRBV6-5 and TRBJ1-1; maybe TRBD1 (5 bases). The V gene lost 2 bases and the J gene lost 3 bases, with 13 bases spanning the gap. This CDR3 contains 15 residues. Germline lookup yields CDR1 MNHEY and CDR2 SVGAGI.

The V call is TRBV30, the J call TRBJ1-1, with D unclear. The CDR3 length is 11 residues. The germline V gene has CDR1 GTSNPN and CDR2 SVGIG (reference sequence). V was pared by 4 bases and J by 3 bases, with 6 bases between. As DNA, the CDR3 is TGTGCCTGGATCCAGTACACTGAAGCTTTCTTT. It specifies CAWIQYTEAFF.

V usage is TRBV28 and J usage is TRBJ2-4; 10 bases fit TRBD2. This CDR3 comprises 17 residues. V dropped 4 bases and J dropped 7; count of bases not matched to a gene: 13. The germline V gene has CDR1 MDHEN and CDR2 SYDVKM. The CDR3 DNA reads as TGTGCCAGCAGTTCACAGCGGGAGGGCCATTATTGGAACATTCAGTACTTC. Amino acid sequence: CASSSQREGHYWNIQYF.

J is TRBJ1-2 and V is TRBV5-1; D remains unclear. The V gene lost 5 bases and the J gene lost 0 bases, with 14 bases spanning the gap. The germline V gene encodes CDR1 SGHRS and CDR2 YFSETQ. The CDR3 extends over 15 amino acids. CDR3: CASRLEATTNYGYTF. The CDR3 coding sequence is TGCGCCAGCAGACTCGAGGCGACCACTAACTATGGCTACACCTTC.

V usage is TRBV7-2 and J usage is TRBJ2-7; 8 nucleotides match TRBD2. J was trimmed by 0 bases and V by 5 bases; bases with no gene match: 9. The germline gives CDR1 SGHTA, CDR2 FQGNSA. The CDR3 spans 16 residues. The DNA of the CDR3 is TGTGCCAGCAGCCCCAGGACTAGCCGGAGCTCCTACGAGCAGTACTTC. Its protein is CASSPRTSRSSYEQYF.

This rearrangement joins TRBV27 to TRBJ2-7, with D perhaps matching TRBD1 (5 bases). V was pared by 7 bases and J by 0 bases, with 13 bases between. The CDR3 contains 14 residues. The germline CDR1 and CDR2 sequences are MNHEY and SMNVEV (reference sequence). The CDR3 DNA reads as TGTGCCAGCAAGTCAGGGATGGCCTCCTACGAGCAGTACTTC. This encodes CASKSGMASYEQYF.

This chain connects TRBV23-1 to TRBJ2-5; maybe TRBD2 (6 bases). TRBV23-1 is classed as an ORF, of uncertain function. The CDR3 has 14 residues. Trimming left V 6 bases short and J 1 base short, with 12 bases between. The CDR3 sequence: CASSQAGGQETQYF. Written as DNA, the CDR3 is TGCGCCAGCAGCCAGGCCGGGGGCCAAGAGACCCAGTACTTC.

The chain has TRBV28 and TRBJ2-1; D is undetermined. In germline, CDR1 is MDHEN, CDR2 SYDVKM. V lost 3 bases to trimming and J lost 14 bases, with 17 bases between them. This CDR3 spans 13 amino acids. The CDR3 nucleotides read TGTGCCAGCAGTTTGGGCACGGAAGGTCAGGAGTTCTTC. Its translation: CASSLGTEGQEFF.

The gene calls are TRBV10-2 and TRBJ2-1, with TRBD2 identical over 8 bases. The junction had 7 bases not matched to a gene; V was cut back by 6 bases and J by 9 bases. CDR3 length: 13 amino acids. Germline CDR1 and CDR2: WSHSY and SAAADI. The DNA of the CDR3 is TGCGCCAGCAGGAAAGCGGGAGAGGTTGAGCAGTTCTTC. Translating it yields CASRKAGEVEQFF.

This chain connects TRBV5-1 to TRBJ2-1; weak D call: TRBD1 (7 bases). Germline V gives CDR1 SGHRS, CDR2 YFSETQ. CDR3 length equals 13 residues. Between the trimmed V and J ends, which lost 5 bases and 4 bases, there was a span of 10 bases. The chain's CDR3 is CASREGAYNEQFF. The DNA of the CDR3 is TGCGCCAGCAGGGAGGGGGCGTACAATGAGCAGTTCTTC.

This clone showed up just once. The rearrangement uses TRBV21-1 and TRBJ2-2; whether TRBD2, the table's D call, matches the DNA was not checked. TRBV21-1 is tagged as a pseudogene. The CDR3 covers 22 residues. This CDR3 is CASSKGVRRGLAGGGSTGELFF. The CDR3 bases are TGTGCCAGCAGCAAAGGGGTACGTCGCGGACTAGCGGGAGGGGGTAGCACCGGGGAGCTGTTTTTT.

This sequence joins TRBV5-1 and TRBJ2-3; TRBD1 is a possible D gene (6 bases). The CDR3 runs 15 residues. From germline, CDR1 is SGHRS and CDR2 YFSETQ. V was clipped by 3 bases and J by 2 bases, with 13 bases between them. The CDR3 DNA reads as TGCGCCAGCAGCTCCCCACAGGGTACCACAGATACGCAGTATTTT. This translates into CASSSPQGTTDTQYF.

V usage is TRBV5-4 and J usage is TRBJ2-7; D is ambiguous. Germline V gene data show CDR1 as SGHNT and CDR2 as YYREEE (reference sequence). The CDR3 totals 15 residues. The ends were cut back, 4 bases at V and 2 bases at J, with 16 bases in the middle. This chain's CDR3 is CASSPPDKAPYEQYF. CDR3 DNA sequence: TGTGCCAGCAGCCCCCCAGACAAAGCCCCCTACGAGCAGTACTTC.

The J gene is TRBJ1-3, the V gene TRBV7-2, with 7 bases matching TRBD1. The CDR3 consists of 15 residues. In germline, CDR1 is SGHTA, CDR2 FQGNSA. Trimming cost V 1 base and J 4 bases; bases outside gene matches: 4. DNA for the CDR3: TGTGCCAGCAGCTTAGGTGGGACAGTCGGAAACACCATATATTTT. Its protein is CASSLGGTVGNTIYF.